The table lists the clone carrying this T cell receptor beta chain with many counts. Its antigen is currently unknown. This record comes from a study of early T cells in non-severe SARS-CoV-2 infection. Broader study findings: Clonotype matching in VDJdb favored anti-spike CD8 responses and did not capture private and CD4 specificities.

TCRdb processed the 5' RACE reads anew with MiXCR; each CDR3 protein has one entry. The table records some 38,000 distinct CDR3 sequences, less than 7% of them present only once. The V gene's germline CDR1 is ENHRY and CDR2 SYGVKD. The CDR3 is 14 residues long. Germline trimming cut 11 bases from V and 7 bases from J; bases unmatched to any gene: 11. Specimen: whole blood, collected at baseline. This chain connects TRBV10-3 to TRBJ1-5, with TRBD1 matching over 10 bases. The receptor was derived from an adult who was a healthcare worker with PCR-confirmed SARS-CoV-2 infection or an uninfected control (not recorded which). DNA of the CDR3: TGTGCCGCCGCGAGGGGACAGGGGACCCAGCCCCAGCATTTT. Translated: CAAARGQGTQPQHF.